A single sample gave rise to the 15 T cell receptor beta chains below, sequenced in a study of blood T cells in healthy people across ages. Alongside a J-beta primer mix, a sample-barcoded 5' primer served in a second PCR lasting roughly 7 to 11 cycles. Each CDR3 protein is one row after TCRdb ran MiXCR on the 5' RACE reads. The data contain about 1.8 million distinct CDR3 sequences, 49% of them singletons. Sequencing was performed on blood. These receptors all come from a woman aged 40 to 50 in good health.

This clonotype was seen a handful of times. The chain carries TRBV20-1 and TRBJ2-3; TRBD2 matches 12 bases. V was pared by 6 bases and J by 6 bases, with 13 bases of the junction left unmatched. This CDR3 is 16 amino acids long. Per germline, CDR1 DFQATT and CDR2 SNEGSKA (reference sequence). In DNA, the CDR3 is TGCAGTGCCTCCCCACTAGCGGGGGGCGCAAGTGATACGCAGTATTTT. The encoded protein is CSASPLAGGASDTQYF.

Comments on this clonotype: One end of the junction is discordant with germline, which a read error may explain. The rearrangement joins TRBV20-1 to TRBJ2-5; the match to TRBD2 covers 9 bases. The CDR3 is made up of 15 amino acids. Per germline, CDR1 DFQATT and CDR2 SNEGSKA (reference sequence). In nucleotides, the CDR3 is TGCAGTGCTAGAGTAGCGGGGGACTACCAAGAGACCCTGTACTTC. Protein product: CSARVAGDYQETLYF.

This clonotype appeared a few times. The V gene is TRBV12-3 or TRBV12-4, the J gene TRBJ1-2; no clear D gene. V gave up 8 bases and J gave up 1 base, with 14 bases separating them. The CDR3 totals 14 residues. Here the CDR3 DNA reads TGTGCCAGCCTTCTCGAGGGCAGTAACTATGGCTACACCTTC. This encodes CASLLEGSNYGYTF.

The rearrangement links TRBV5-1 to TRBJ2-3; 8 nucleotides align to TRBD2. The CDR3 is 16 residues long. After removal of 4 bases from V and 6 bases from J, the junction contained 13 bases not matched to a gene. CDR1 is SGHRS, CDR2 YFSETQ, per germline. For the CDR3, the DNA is TGCGCCAGCAGCGAGCCTAGCGGGCGCGACTATGATACGCAGTATTTT. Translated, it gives CASSEPSGRDYDTQYF.

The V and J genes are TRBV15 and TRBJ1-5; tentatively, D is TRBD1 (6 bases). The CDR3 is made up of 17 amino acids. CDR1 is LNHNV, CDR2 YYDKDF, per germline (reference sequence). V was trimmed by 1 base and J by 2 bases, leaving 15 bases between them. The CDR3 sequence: CATSRVPGRGGNQPQHF. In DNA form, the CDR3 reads TGTGCCACCAGCAGAGTTCCAGGCAGGGGAGGCAATCAGCCCCAGCATTTT.

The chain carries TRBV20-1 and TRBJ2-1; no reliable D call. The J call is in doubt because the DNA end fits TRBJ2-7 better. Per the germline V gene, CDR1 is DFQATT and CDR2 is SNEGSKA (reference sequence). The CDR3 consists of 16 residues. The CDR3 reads CSARDSRTASLDEQYF. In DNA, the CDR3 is TGCAGTGCTAGAGACTCACGAACAGCTTCCTTGGACGAGCAGTACTTC.

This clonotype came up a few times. The CDR3 sequence is CASSQGSFPGHNQYF. The CDR3 DNA follows: TGTGCCAGCAGCCAGGGGTCCTTCCCGGGACACAACCAGTATTTT. The chain employs TRBV3-1 and TRBJ2-3; D perhaps matches TRBD1 (6 bases). This CDR3 is built from 15 residues. Germline V gene lookup returns CDR1 LGHDT and CDR2 YNNKEL (reference sequence). With 3 bases removed from V and 12 bases from J, the gap between germline ends came to 22 bases.

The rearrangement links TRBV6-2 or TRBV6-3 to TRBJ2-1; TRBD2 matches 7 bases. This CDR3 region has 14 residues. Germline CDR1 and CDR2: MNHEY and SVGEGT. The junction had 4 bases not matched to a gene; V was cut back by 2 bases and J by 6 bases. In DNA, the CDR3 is TGTGCCAGCAGTTACGCGGGAGTGAGCAATGAGCAGTTCTTC. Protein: CASSYAGVSNEQFF.

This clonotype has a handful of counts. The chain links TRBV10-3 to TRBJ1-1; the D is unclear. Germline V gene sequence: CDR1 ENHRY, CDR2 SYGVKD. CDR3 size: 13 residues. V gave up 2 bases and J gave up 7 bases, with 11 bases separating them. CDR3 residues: CAISEATLVEAFF. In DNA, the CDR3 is TGTGCCATCAGTGAGGCAACGTTGGTTGAAGCTTTCTTT.

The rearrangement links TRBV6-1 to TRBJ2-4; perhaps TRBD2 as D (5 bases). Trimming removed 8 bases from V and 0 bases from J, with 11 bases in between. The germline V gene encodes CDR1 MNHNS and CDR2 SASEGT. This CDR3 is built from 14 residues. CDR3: CASLGDLAKNIQYF. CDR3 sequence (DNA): TGTGCCAGCCTGGGAGATCTAGCCAAAAACATTCAGTACTTC.

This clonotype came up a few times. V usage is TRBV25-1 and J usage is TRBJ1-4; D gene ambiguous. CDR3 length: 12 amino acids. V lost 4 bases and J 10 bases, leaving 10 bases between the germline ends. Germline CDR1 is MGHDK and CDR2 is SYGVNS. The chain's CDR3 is CASSGGRRKLFF. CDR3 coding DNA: TGTGCCAGCAGTGGAGGGAGGAGAAAACTGTTTTTT.

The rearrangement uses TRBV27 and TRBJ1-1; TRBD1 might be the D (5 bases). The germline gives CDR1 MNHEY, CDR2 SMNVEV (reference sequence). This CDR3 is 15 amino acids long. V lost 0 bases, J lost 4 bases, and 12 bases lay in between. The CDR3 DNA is TGTGCCAGCAGTTTATCAGGGGCCCTGAGCACTGAAGCTTTCTTT. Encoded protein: CASSLSGALSTEAFF.

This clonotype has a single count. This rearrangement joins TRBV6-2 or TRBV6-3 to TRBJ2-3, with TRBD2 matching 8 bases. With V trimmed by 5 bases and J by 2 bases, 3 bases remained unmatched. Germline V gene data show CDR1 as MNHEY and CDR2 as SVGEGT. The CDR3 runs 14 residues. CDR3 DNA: TGTGCCAGCAGTACAGCGGGGGTCACAGATACGCAGTATTTT. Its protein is CASSTAGVTDTQYF.

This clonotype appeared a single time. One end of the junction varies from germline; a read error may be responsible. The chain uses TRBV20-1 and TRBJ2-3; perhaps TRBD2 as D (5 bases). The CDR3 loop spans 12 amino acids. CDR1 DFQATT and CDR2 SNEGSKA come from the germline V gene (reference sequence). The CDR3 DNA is TGCAGTACTAGAGGTCGTGCGGATACGCAGTATTTT. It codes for CSTRGRADTQYF.

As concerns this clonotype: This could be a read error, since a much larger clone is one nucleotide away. The CDR3 protein is CSVAGSSYEQYF. The CDR3 DNA sequence: TGCAGCGTTGCGGGGAGCTCCTACGAGCAGTACTTC. The rearrangement uses TRBV29-1 and TRBJ2-7; the D gene is possibly TRBD2 (5 bases). Germline-derived CDR1 and CDR2 are SQVTM and ANQGSEA. V lost 4 bases, J lost 0 bases, and 7 bases lay in between. The CDR3 contains 12 residues.